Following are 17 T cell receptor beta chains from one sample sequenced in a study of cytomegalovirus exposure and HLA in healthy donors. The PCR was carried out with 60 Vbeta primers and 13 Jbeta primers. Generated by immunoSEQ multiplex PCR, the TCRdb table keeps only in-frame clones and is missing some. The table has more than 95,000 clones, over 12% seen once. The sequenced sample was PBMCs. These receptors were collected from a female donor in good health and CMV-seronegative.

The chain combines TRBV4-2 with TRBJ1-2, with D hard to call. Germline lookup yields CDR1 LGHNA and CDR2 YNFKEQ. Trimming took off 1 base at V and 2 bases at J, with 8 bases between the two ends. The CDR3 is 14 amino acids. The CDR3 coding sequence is TGTGCCAGCAGCCAAGGTCCGGAGAACTATGGCTACACCTTC. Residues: CASSQGPENYGYTF.

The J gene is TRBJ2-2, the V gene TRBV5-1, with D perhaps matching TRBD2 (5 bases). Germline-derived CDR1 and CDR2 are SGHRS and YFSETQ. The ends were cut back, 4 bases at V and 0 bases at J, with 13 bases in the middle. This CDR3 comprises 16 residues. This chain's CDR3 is CASSPNSVANTGELFF. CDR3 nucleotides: TGCGCCAGCAGCCCGAATAGCGTAGCGAACACCGGGGAGCTGTTTTTT. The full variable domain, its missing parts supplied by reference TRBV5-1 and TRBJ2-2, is KAGVTQTPRYLIKTRGQQVTLSCSPISGHRSVSWYQQTPGQGLQFLFEYFSETQRNKGNFPGRFSGRQFSNSRSEMNVSTLELGDSALYLCASSPNSVANTGELFFGEGSRLTVL.

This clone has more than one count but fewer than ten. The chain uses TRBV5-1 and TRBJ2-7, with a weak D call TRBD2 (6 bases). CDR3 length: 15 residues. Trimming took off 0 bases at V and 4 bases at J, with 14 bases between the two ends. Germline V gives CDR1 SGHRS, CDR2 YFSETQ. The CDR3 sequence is CASSLVGGSVYEQYF. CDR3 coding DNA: TGCGCCAGCAGCTTGGTCGGGGGATCAGTATACGAGCAGTACTTC.

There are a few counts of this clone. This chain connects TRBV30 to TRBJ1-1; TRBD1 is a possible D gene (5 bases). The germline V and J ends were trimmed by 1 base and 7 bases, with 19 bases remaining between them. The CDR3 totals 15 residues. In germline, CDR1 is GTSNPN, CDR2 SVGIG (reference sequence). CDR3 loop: CAWSGPSGFTGEAFF. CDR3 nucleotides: TGTGCCTGGAGTGGACCTTCAGGGTTTACGGGTGAAGCTTTCTTT.

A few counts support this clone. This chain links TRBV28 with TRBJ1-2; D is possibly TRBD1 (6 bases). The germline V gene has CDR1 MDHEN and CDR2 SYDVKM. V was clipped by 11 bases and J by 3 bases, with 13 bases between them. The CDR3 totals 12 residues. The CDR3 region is CAGSGVDYGYTF. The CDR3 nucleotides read TGTGCCGGGTCAGGGGTCGACTATGGCTACACCTTC.

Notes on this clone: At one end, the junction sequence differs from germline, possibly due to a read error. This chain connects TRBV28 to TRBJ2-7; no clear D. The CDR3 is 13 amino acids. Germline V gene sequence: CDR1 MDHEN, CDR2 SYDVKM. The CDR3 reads CASSLFLTYEQYF. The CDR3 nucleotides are TGTGCCAGCAGCTTATTTTTAACCTACGAGCAGTACTTC.

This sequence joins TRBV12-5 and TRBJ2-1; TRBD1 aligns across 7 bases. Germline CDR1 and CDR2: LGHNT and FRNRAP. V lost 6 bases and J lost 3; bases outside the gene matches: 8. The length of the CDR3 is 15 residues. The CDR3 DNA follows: TGTGCTAGTGGCCAACCGGGACAGAGCTACAATGAGCAGTTCTTC. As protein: CASGQPGQSYNEQFF.

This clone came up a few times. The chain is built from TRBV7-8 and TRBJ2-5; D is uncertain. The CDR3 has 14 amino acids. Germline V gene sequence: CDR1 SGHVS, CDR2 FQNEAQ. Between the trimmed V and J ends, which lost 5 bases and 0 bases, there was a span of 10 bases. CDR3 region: CASSPLTDQETQYF. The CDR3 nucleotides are TGTGCCAGCAGCCCCCTTACTGACCAAGAGACCCAGTACTTC.

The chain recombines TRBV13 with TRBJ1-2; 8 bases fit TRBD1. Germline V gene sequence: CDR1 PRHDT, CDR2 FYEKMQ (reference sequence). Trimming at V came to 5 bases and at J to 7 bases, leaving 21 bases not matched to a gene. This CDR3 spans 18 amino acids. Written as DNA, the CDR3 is TGTGCCAGCAGCCCTAAGGCAGTCGACAGGGGTCATCTCGGTGGCTACACCTTC. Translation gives CASSPKAVDRGHLGGYTF.

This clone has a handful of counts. In DNA form, the CDR3 reads TGTGCCAGTAGTAAAACCCCCCACGGTGCAGGATGGGAGACCCAGTACTTC. Translation: CASSKTPHGAGWETQYF. V usage is TRBV19 and J usage is TRBJ2-5, with D hard to call. V dropped 4 bases and J dropped 5 bases, with 23 bases sitting between them. Per the germline V gene, CDR1 is LNHDA and CDR2 is SQIVND (reference sequence). This CDR3 contains 17 residues.

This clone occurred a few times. This chain's CDR3 is CASSHVTSGIYNEQFF. In DNA, the CDR3 is TGTGCCAGCAGCCATGTTACTAGCGGCATTTACAATGAGCAGTTCTTC. The chain employs TRBV4-2 and TRBJ2-1, with 8 bases that match TRBD2. V dropped 3 bases and J dropped 4; count of bases not matched to a gene: 8. The CDR3 length is 16 residues. The germline V gene has CDR1 LGHNA and CDR2 YNFKEQ.

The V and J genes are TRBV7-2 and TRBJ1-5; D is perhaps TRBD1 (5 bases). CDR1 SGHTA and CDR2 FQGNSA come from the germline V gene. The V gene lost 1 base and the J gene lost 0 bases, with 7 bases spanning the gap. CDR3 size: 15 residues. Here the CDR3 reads CASSLDRYSNQPQHF. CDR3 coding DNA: TGTGCCAGCAGCTTAGACAGGTATAGCAATCAGCCCCAGCATTTT.

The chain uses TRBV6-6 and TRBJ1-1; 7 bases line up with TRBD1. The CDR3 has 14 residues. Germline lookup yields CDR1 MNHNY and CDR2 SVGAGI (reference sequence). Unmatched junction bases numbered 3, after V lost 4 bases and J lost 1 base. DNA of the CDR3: TGTGCCAGCAGTTGGGGGGACAGGAACACTGAAGCTTTCTTT. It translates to CASSWGDRNTEAFF.

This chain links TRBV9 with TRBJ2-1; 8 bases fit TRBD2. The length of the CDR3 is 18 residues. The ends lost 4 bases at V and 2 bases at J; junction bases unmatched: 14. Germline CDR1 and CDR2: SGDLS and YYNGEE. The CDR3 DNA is TGTGCCAGCAGCCCCCGGGGAGCGGGAGCCCCAACCTACAATGAGCAGTTCTTC. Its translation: CASSPRGAGAPTYNEQFF.

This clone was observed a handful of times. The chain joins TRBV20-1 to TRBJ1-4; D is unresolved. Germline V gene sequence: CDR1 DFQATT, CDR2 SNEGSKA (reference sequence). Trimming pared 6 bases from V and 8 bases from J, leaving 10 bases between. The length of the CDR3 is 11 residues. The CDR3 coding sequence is TGCAGTGCCACCGCCAGGGAAAAACTGTTTTTT. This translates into CSATAREKLFF.

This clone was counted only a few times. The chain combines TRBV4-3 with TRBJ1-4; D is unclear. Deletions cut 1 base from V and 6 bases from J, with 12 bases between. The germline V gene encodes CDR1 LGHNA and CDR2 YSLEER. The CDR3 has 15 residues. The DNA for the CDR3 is TGCGCCAGCAGCCAAGCCTTTGGGAGGGATGAAAAACTGTTTTTT. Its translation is CASSQAFGRDEKLFF.

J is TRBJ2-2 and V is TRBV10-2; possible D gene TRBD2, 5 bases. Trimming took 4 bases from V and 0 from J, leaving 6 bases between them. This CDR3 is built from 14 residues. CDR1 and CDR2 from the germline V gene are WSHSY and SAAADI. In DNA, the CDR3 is TGCGCCAGCAGTGCAGCGGCGAACACCGGGGAGCTGTTTTTT. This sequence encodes CASSAAANTGELFF.